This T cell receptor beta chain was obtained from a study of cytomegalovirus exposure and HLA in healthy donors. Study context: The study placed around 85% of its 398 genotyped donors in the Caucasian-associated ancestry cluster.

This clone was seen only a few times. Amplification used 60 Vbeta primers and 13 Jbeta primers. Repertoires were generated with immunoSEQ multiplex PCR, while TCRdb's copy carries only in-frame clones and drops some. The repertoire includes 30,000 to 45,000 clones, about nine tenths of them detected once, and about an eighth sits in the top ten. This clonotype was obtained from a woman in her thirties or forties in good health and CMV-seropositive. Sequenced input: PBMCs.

CDR3 in amino acids: CASSPSSVDYEQYF. CDR3 nucleotide sequence: TGCGCCAGCAGCCCGTCTAGCGTTGACTACGAGCAGTACTTC. The chain combines TRBV5-1 with TRBJ2-7, with D tentatively TRBD2 (6 bases). The CDR3 sequence is 14 residues long. V shed 4 bases and J shed 3 bases, with 14 bases lying between them. The germline V gene has CDR1 SGHRS and CDR2 YFSETQ.